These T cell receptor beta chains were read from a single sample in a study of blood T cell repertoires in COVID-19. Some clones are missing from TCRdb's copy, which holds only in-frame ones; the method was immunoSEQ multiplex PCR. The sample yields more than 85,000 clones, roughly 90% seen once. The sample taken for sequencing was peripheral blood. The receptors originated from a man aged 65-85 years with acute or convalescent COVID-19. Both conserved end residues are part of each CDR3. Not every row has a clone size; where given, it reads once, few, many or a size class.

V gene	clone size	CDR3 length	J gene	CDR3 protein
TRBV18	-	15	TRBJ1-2	CASSRPSGTGDGYTF
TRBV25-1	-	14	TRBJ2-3	CASGGLARGDTQYF
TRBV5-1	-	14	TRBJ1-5	CASSNAQVDQPQHF
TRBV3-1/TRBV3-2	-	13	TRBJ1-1	CASSLRGPLEAFF
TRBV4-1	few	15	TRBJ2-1	CASRVAGGPGNEQFF
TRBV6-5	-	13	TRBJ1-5	CASSYTENQPQHF
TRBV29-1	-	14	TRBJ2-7	CSISGTGSSYEQYF
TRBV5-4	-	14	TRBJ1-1	CASSLGGRGTEAFF
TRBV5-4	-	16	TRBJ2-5	CASSWKMDREGETQYF
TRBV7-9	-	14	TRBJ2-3	CASSLELAGIAQYF
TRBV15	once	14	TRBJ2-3	CATSRDNVRDTQYF
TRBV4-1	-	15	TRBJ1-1	CASSYRTGGNTEAFF
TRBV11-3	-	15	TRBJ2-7	CASSLVRGPLYEQYF
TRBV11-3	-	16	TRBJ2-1	CASSLGLTSAYNEQFF
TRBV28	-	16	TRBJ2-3	CASNQGSTSVSDTQYF
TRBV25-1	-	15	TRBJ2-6	CASKDTFSGANVLTF
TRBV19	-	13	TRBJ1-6	CASTDRGNSPLHF
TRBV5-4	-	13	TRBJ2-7	CASSSPTTYEQYF
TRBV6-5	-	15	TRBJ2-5	CASSYGTGGLETQYF
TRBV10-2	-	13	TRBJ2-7	CASSVTDSYEQYF
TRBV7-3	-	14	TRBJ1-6	CASSFDPRGSPLHF
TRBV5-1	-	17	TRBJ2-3	CASTRGGDSVVFDTQYF
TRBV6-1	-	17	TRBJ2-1	CASSVRRTGTGGREQFF
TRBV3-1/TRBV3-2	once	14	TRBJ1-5	CASSQAQGNQPQHF
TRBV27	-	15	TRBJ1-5	CASKQGPLGNQPQHF
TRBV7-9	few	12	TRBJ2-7	CASSLYGYEQYF
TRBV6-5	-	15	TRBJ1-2	CASSYSDTDPYGYTF
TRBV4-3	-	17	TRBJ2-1	CASSQDRTGGAYNEQFF
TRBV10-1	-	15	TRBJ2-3	CASSLAGGRTDTQYF
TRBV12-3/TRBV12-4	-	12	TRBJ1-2	CASSYRVRGYTF
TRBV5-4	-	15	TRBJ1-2	CASSLGRDTNGGYTF
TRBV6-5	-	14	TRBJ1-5	CASTNQQGNQPQHF
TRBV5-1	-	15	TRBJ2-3	CASRSSGTSGDTQYF
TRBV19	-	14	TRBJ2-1	CASSSVQGDNEQFF
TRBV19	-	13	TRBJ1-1	CASRRTANTEAFF
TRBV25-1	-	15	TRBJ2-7	CASSDTGGVRDEQYF
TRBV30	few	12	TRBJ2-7	CASYSGDYEQYF
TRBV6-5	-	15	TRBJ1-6	CASISGSSYNSPLHF
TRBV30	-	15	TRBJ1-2	CAWSAPGQGYYGYTF
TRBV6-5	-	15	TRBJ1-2	CASSYSGGQGQGYTF
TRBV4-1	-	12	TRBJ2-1	CASSHDGDEQFF
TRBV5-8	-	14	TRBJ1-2	CASSLVLGAYGYTF
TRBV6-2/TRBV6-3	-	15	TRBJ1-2	CASSYSGGGPYGYTF
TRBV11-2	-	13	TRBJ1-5	CASSAGSNQPQHF
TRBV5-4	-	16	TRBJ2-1	CASSLRAGIAYNEQFF
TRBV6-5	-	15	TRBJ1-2	CASSYSTGKSYGYTF